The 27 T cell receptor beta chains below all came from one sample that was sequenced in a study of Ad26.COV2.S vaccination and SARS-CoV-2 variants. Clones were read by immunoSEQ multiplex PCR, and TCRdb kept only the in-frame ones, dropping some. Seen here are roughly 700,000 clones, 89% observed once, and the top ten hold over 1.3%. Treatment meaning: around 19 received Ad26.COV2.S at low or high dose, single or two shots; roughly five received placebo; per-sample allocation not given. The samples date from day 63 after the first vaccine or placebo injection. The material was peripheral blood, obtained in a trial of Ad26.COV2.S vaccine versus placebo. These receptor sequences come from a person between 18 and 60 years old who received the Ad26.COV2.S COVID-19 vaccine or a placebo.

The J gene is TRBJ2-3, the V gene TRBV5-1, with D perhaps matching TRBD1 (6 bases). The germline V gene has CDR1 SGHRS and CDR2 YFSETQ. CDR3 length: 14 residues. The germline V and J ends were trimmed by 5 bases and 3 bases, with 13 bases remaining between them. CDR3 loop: CASSHTGLTDTQYF. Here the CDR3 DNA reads TGCGCCAGCAGTCATACAGGGTTGACAGATACGCAGTATTTT.

CDR3: CASRLDRGRNTGELFF. In nucleotides, the CDR3 is TGTGCCAGCAGACTGGACAGGGGGCGTAACACCGGGGAGCTGTTTTTT. The J gene is TRBJ2-2, the V gene TRBV5-6, with TRBD1 matching over 11 bases. The junction had 5 bases not matched to a gene; V was cut back by 5 bases and J by 2 bases. The CDR3 spans 16 residues. Per germline, CDR1 SGHDT and CDR2 YYEEEE.

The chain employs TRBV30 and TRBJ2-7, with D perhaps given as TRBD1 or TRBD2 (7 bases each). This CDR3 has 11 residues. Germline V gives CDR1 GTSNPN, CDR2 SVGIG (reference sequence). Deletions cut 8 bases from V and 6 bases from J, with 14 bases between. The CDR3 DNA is TGTGCCGGGGGGAGGGGGCTCGAGCAGTACTTC. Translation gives CAGGRGLEQYF.

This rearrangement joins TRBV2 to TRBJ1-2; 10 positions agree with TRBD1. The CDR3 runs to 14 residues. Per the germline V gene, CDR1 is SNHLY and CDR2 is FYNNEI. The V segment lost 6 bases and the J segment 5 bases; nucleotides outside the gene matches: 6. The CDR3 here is CASRPGQGTYGYTF. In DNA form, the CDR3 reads TGTGCCAGCAGGCCGGGACAGGGGACGTATGGCTACACCTTC.

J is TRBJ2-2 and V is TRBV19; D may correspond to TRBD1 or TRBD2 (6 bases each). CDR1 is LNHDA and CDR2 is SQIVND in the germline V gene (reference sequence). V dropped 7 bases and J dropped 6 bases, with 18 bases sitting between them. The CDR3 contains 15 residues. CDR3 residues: CASTRGASIAGELFF. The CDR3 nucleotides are TGTGCCAGTACAAGGGGGGCCTCGATCGCCGGGGAGCTGTTTTTT.

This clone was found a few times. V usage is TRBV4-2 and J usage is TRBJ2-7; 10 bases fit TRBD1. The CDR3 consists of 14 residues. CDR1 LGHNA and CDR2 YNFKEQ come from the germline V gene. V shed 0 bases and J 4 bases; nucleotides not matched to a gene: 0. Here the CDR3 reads CASSQEGQGYEQYF. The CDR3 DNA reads TGTGCCAGCAGCCAAGAGGGACAGGGGTACGAGCAGTACTTC.

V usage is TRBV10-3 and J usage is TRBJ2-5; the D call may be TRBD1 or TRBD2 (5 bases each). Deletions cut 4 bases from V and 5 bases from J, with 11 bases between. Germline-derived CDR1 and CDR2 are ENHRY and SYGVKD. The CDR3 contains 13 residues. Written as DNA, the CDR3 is TGTGCCATCAGTGGCGAAGGGACGGAGACCCAGTACTTC. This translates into CAISGEGTETQYF.

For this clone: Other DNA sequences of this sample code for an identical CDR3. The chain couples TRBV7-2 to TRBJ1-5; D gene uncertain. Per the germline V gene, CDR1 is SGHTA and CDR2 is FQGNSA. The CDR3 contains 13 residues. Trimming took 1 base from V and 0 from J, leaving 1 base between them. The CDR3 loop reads CASSLVSNQPQHF. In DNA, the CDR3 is TGTGCCAGCAGCTTAGTTAGCAATCAGCCCCAGCATTTT.

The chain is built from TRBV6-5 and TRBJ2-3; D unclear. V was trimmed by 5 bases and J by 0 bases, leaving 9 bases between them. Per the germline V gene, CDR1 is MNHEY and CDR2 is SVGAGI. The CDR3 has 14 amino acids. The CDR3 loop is CASSRVASTDTQYF. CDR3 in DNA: TGTGCCAGCAGTCGAGTGGCTAGCACAGATACGCAGTATTTT.

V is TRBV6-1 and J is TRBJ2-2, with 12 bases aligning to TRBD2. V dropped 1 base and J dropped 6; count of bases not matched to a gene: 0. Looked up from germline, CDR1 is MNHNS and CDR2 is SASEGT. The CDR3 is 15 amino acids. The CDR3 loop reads CASSEGLAGAGELFF. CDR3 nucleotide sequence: TGTGCCAGCAGTGAAGGACTAGCGGGAGCCGGGGAGCTGTTTTTT.

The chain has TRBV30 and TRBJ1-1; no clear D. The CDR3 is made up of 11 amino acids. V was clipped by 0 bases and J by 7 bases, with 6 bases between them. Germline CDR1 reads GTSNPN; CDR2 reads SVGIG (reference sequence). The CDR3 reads CAWSVSVEAFF. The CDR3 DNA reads TGTGCCTGGAGTGTAAGTGTTGAAGCTTTCTTT.

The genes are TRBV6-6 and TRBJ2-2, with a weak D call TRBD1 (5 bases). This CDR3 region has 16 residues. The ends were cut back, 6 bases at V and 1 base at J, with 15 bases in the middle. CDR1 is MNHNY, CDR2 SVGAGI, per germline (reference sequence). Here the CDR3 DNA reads TGTGCCAGCAGAACGACAGCTTTTTTGAACACCGGGGAGCTGTTTTTT. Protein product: CASRTTAFLNTGELFF.

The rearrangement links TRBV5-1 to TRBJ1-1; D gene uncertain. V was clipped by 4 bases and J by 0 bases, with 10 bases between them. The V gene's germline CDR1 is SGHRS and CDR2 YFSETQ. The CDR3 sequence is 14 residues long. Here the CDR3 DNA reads TGCGCCAGCAGCACTAGTCCCATGAACACTGAAGCTTTCTTT. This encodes CASSTSPMNTEAFF. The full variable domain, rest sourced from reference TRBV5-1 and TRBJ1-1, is KAGVTQTPRYLIKTRGQQVTLSCSPISGHRSVSWYQQTPGQGLQFLFEYFSETQRNKGNFPGRFSGRQFSNSRSEMNVSTLELGDSALYLCASSTSPMNTEAFFGQGTRLTVV.

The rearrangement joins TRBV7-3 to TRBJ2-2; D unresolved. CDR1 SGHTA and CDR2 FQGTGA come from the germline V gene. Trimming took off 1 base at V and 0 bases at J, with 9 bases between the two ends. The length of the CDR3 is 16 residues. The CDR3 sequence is CASSLNGPTNTGELFF. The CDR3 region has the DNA TGTGCCAGCAGCTTAAATGGACCTACGAACACCGGGGAGCTGTTTTTT. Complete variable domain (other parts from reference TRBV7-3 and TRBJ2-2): GAGVSQTPSNKVTEKGKYVELRCDPISGHTALYWYRQSLGQGPEFLIYFQGTGAADDSGLPNDRFFAVRPEGSVSTLKIQRTERGDSAVYLCASSLNGPTNTGELFFGEGSRLTVL.

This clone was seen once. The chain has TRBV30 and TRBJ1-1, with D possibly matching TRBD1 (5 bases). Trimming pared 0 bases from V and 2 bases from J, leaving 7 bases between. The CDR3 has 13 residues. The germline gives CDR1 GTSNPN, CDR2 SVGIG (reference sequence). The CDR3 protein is CAWSVGHNTEAFF. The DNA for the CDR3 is TGTGCCTGGAGTGTAGGACACAACACTGAAGCTTTCTTT.

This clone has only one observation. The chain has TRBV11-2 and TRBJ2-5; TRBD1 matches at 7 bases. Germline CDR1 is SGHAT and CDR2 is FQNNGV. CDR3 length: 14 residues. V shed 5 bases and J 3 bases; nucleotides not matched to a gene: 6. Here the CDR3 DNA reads TGTGCCAGCAGCCCTTGGGACAGTAAAGAGACCCAGTACTTC. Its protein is CASSPWDSKETQYF.

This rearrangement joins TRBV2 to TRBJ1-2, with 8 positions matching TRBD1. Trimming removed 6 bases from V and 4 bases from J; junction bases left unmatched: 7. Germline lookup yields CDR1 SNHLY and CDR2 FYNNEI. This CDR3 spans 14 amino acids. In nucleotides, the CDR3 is TGTGCCAGCAGGCGGGCAGGGGGCAGCTATGGCTACACCTTC. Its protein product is CASRRAGGSYGYTF.

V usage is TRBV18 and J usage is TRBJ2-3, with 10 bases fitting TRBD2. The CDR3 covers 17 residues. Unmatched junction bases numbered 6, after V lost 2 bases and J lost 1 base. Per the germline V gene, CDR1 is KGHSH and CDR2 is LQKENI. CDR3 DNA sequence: TGTGCCAGCTCACCAAGCCCAGCGGGAGGGGGCACAGATACGCAGTATTTT. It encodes CASSPSPAGGGTDTQYF.

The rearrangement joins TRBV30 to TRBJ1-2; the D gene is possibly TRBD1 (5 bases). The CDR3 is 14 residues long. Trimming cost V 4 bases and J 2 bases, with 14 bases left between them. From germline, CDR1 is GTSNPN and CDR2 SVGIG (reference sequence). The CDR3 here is CAWIPDRLNYGYTF. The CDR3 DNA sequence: TGTGCCTGGATCCCTGACAGATTAAACTATGGCTACACCTTC.

CDR3 sequence reads: CASNPTGGFYEQYF. The CDR3 DNA reads TGTGCCAGTAACCCGACAGGGGGGTTTTACGAGCAGTACTTC. The chain employs TRBV19 and TRBJ2-7; 9 bases are a match to TRBD1. CDR1 LNHDA and CDR2 SQIVND come from the germline V gene (reference sequence). Germline trimming cut 7 bases from V and 4 bases from J; bases unmatched to any gene: 8. CDR3 length equals 14 residues.

The CDR3 DNA sequence: TGTGCCAGCAGTCCCCGAGGGTACCGTAATGAGCAGTTCTTC. Its protein is CASSPRGYRNEQFF. This rearrangement joins TRBV6-5 to TRBJ2-1, with D possibly TRBD2 on 5 matching bases. CDR1 and CDR2 from the germline V gene are MNHEY and SVGAGI. Trimming took off 5 bases at V and 7 bases at J, with 15 bases between the two ends. The CDR3 length is 14 residues.

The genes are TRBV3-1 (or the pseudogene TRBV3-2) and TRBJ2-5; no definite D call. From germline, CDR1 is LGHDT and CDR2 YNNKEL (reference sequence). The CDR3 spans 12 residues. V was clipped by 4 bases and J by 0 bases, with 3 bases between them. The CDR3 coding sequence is TGTGCCAGCAGCCGTAACCAAGAGACCCAGTACTTC. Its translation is CASSRNQETQYF.

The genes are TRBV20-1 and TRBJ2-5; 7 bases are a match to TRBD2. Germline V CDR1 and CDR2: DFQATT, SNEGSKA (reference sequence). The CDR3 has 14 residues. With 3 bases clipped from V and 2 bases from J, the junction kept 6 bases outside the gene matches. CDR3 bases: TGCAGTGCTAGTGGGACTACCATACAAGAGACCCAGTACTTC. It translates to CSASGTTIQETQYF.

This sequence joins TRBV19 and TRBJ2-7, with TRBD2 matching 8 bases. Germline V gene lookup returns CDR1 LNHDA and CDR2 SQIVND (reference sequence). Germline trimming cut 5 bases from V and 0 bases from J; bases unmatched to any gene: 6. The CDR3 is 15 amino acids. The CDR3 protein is CASSWRGASSYEQYF. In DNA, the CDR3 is TGTGCCAGTAGTTGGCGGGGGGCTAGCTCCTACGAGCAGTACTTC.

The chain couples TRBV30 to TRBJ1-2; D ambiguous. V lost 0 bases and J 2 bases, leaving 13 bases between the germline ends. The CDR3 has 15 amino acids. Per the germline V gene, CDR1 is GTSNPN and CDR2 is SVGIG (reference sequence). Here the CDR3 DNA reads TGTGCCTGGAGTGTACTTTCCCTGGGGAACTATGGCTACACCTTC. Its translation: CAWSVLSLGNYGYTF.

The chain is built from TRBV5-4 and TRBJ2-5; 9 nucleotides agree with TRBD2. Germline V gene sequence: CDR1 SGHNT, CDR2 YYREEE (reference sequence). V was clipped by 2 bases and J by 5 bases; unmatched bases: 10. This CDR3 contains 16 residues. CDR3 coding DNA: TGTGCCAGCAGCTTATGGCGGGGGGGCGACTTGGAGACCCAGTACTTC. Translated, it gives CASSLWRGGDLETQYF. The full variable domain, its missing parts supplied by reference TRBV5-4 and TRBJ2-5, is ETGVTQSPTHLIKTRGQQVTLRCSSQSGHNTVSWYQQALGQGPQFIFQYYREEENGRGNFPPRFSGLQFPNYSSELNVNALELDDSALYLCASSLWRGGDLETQYFGPGTRLLVL.

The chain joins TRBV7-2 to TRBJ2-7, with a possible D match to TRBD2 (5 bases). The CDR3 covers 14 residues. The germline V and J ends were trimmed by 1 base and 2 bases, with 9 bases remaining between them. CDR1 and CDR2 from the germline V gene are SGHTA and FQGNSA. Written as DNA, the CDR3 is TGTGCCAGCAGCTTAGGGCGGGCGGCCTACGAGCAGTACTTC. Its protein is CASSLGRAAYEQYF.